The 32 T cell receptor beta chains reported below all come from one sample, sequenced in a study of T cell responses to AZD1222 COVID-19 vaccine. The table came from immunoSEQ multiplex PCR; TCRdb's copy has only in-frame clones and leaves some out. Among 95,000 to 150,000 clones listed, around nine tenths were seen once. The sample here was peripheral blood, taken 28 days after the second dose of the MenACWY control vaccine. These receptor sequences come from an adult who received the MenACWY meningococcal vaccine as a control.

The CDR3 nucleotides read TGTGCCAGCGCGACGGAATACGGGTCTGAAGCTTTCTTT. Its protein product is CASATEYGSEAFF. This rearrangement joins TRBV2 to TRBJ1-1; no clear D gene. Germline lookup yields CDR1 SNHLY and CDR2 FYNNEI. The CDR3 covers 13 residues. V lost 8 bases and J lost 6, with 16 bases in between.

CDR3 sequence (DNA): TGTGCCAGCAGTGAAAATGGACTCGGGTCCCACGAGCAGTACTTC. Its translation: CASSENGLGSHEQYF. The V gene is TRBV2, the J gene TRBJ2-7, with D possibly being TRBD2 (5 bases). The CDR3 runs 15 residues. Germline-derived CDR1 and CDR2 are SNHLY and FYNNEI. Trimming stripped 2 bases from V and 5 bases from J, with 16 bases between. The full variable domain, completed using reference TRBV2 and TRBJ2-7, is EPEVTQTPSHQVTQMGQEVILRCVPISNHLYFYWYRQILGQKVEFLVSFYNNEISEKSEIFDDQFSVERPDGSNFTLKIRSTKLEDSAMYFCASSENGLGSHEQYFGPGTRLTVT.

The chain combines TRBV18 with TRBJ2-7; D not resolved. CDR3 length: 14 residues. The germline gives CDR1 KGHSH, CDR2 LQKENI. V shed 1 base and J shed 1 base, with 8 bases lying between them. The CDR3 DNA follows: TGTGCCAGCTCACCACGGGCAGATTCCTACGAGCAGTACGTC. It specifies CASSPRADSYEQYV.

In DNA form, the CDR3 reads TGTGCCACCGTTCAACAGGGGAACACTGAAGCTTTCTTT. Translating it yields CATVQQGNTEAFF. This chain uses TRBV6-5 with TRBJ1-1, with D possibly TRBD1 on 6 matching bases. Germline V lookup: CDR1 MNHEY, CDR2 SVGAGI. V gave up 10 bases and J gave up 1 base, with 13 bases separating them. The CDR3 has 13 amino acids.

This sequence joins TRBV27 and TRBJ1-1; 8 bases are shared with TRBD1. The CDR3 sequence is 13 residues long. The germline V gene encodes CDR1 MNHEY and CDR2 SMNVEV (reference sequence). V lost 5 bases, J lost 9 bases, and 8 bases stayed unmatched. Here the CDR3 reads CASSDRGPSQAFF. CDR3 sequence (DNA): TGTGCCAGCAGTGACAGGGGTCCCTCCCAAGCTTTCTTT.

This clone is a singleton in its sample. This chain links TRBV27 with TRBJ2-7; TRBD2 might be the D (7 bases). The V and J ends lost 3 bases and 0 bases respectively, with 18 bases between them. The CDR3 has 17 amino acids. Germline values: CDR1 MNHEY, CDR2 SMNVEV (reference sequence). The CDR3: CASSFSGGAGISYEQYF. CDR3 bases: TGTGCCAGCAGTTTTAGTGGGGGGGCAGGTATCTCCTACGAGCAGTACTTC.

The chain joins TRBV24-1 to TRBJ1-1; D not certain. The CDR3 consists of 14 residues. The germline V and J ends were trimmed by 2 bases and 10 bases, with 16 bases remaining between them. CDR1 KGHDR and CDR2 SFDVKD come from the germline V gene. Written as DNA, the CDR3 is TGTGCCACCAGTGATTCTGGAGCCGGGGTTCGAGCTTTCTTT. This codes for CATSDSGAGVRAFF.

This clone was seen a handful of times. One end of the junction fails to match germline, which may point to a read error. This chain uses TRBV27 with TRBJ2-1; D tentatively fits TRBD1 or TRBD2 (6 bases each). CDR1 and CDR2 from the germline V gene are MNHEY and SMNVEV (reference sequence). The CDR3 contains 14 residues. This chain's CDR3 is CASRWGASDNEQFF. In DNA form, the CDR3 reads TGTGCCAGCAGATGGGGGGCCTCCGACAATGAGCAGTTCTTC.

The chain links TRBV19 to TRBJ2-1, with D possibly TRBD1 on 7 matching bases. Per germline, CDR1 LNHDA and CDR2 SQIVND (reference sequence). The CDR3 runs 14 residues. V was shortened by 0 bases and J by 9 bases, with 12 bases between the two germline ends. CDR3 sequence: CASSIDGGGSEQFF. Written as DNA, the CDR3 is TGTGCCAGTAGTATAGATGGAGGGGGCAGTGAGCAGTTCTTC.

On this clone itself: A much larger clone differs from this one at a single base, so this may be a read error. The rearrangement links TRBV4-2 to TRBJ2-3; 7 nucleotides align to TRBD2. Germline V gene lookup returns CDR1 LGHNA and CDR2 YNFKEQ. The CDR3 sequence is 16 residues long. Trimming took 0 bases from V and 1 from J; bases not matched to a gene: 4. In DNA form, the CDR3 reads TGTGCCAGCAGCCAAGAACTAGCGAGGGGCACAGATACGCAGTATTTT. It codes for CASSQELARGTDTQYF.

In nucleotides, the CDR3 is TGTGCCAGCAGTGAAGCGCTTCCTAGCGGGGATACTCAAGAGCAGTACGTC. Translating it yields CASSEALPSGDTQEQYV. The chain couples TRBV2 to TRBJ2-7; 9 positions match TRBD2. V gave up 0 bases and J gave up 7 bases; unmatched junction bases: 13. The germline V gene has CDR1 SNHLY and CDR2 FYNNEI. The CDR3 totals 17 residues.

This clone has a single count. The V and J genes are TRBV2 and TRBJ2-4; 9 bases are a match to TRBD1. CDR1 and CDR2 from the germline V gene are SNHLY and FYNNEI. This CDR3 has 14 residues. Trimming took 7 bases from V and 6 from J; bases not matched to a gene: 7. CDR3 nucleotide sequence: TGTGCCAGCAACAGACAGGGGGTGGGAAACATTCAGTACTTC. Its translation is CASNRQGVGNIQYF.

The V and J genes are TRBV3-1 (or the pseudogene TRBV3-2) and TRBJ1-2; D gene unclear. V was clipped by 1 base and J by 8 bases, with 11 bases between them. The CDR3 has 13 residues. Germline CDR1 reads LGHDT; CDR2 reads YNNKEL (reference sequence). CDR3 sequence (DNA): TGTGCCAGCAGCCAAGGTGTCGGGCACGGCTACACCTTC. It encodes CASSQGVGHGYTF.

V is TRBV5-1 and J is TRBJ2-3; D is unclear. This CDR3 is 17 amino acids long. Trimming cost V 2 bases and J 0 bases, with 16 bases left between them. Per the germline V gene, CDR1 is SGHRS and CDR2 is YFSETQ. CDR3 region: CASSFSQVATSTDTQYF. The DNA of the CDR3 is TGCGCCAGCAGCTTCTCCCAAGTAGCCACCAGCACAGATACGCAGTATTTT.

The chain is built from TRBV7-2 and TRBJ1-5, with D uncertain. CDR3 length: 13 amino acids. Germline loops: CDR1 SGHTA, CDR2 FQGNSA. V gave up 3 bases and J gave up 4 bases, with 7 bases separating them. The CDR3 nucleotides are TGTGCCAGCAGCTTTTCCCAGAATCAGCCCCAGCATTTT. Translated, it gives CASSFSQNQPQHF.

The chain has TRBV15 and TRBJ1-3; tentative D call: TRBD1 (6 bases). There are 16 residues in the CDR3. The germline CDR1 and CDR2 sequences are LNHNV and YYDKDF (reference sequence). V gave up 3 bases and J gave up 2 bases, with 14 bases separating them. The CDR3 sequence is CATSRAPGGAGNTIYF. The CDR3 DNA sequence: TGTGCCACCAGCAGGGCCCCGGGGGGCGCTGGAAACACCATATATTTT. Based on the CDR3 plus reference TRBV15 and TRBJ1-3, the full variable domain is DAMVIQNPRYQVTQFGKPVTLSCSQTLNHNVMYWYQQKSSQAPKLLFHYYDKDFNNEADTPDNFQSRRPNTSFCFLDIRSPGLGDTAMYLCATSRAPGGAGNTIYFGEGSWLTVV.

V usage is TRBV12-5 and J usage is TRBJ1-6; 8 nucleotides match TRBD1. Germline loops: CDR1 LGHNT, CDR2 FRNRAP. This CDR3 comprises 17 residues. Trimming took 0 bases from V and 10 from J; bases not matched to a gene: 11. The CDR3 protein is CASGLVLNGQGCSPLHF. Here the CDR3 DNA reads TGTGCTAGTGGTTTGGTACTCAACGGACAGGGTTGCTCACCCCTCCACTTT. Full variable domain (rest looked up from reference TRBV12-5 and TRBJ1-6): DARVTQTPRHKVTEMGQEVTMRCQPILGHNTVFWYRQTMMQGLELLAYFRNRAPLDDSGMPKDRFSAEMPDATLATLKIQPSEPRDSAVYFCASGLVLNGQGCSPLHFGNGTRLTVT.

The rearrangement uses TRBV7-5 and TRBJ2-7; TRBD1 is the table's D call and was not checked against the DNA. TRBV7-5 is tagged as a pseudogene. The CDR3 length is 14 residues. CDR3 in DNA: TGTGTCAGAACCCCGGACAGGGGGACCTACGAGCAGTACTTC. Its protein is CVRTPDRGTYEQYF.

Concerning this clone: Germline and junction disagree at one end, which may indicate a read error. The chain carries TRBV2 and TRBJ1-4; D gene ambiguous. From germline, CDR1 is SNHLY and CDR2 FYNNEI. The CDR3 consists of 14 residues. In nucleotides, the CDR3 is TGTGCCAGCAGGGAAGCTGCAACTAATGAAAAACTGTTTTTT. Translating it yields CASREAATNEKLFF.

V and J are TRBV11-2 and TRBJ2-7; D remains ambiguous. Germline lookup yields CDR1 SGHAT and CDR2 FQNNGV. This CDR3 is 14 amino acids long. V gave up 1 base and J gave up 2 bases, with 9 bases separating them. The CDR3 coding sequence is TGTGCCAGCAGCTTAGTGGCTAGTACCTACGAGCAGTACTTC. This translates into CASSLVASTYEQYF.

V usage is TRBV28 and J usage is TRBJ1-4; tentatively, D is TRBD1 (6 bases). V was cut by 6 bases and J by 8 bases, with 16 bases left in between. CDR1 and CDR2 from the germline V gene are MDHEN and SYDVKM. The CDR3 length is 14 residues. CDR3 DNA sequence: TGTGCCAGCAGCCCCCCAGGGGTGGGAGAAAAACTGTTTTTT. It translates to CASSPPGVGEKLFF. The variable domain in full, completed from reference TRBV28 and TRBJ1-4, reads DVKVTQSSRYLVKRTGEKVFLECVQDMDHENMFWYRQDPGLGLRLIYFSYDVKMKEKGDIPEGYSVSREKKERFSLILESASTNQTSMYLCASSPPGVGEKLFFGSGTQLSVL.

The CDR3 sequence is CASSIDRQGAVEQFF. The CDR3 nucleotides are TGTGCCAGTAGTATAGATCGACAGGGGGCGGTTGAGCAGTTCTTC. V and J are TRBV19 and TRBJ2-1; 10 nucleotides line up with TRBD1. CDR1 and CDR2 from the germline V gene are LNHDA and SQIVND (reference sequence). With V trimmed by 0 bases and J by 9 bases, 5 bases remained unmatched. The CDR3 extends over 15 amino acids.

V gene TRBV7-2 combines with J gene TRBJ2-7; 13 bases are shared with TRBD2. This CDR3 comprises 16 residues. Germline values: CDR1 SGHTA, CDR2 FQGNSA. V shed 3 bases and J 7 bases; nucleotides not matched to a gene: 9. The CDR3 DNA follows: TGTGCCAGCAGCTTTTTGGGACTAGCGGGACCGCGGGAGCAGTACTTC. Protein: CASSFLGLAGPREQYF.

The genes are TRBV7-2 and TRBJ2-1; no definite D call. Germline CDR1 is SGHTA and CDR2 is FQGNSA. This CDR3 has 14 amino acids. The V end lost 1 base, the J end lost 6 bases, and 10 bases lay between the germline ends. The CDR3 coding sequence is TGTGCCAGCAGCTTAGACGTACAACGCAATGAGCAGTTCTTC. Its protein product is CASSLDVQRNEQFF.

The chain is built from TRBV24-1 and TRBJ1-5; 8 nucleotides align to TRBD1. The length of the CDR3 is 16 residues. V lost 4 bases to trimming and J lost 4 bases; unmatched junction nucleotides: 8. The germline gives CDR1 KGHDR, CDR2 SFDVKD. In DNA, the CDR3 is TGTGCCACCAGTGAAGCCGGACAGGGAGGGAATCAGCCCCAGCATTTT. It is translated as CATSEAGQGGNQPQHF.

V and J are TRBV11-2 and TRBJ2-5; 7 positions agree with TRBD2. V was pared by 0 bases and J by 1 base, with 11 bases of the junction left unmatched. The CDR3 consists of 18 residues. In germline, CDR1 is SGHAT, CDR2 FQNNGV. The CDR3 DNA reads TGTGCCAGCAGCTTAGATCTAAGCCTCGGACTAGTCCAAGAGACCCAGTACTTC. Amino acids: CASSLDLSLGLVQETQYF. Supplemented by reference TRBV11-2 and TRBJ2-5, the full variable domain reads EAGVAQSPRYKIIEKRQSVAFWCNPISGHATLYWYQQILGQGPKLLIQFQNNGVVDDSQLPKDRFSAERLKGVDSTLKIQPAKLEDSAVYLCASSLDLSLGLVQETQYFGPGTRLLVL.

The CDR3 loop reads CASSTLQGSNEKLFF. CDR3 sequence (DNA): TGTGCCAGTAGTACTCTACAGGGATCGAATGAAAAACTGTTTTTT. The chain joins TRBV19 to TRBJ1-4, with D tentatively TRBD1 (6 bases). This CDR3 region has 15 residues. Trimming removed 4 bases from V and 5 bases from J, with 14 bases in between. Germline lookup yields CDR1 LNHDA and CDR2 SQIVND (reference sequence).

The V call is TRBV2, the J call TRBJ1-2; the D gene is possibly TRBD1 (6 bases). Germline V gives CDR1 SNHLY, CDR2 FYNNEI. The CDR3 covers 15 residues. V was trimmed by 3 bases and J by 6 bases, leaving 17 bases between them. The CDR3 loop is CASSEVPGGSNGYTF. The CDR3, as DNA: TGTGCCAGCAGTGAGGTCCCGGGGGGCAGTAATGGCTACACCTTC.

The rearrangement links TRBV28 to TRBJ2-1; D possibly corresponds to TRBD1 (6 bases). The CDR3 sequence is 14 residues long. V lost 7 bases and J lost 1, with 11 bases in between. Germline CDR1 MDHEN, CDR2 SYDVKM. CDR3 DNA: TGTGCCAGCACCCAACAGGGTTCCTACAATGAGCAGTTCTTC. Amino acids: CASTQQGSYNEQFF.

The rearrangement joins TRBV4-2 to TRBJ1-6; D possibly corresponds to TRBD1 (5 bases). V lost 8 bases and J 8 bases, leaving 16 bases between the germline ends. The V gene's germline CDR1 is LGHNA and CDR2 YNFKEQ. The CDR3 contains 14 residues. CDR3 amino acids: CASGRTTWDSPLHF. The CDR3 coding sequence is TGTGCCAGCGGACGGACAACCTGGGATTCACCCCTCCACTTT.

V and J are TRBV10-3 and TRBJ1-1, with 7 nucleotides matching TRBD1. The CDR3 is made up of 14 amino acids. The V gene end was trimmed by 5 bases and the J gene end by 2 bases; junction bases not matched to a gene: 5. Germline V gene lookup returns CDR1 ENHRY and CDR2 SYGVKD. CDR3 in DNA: TGTGCCATCAGTCGACAGGGCGGAAACACTGAAGCTTTCTTT. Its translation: CAISRQGGNTEAFF.

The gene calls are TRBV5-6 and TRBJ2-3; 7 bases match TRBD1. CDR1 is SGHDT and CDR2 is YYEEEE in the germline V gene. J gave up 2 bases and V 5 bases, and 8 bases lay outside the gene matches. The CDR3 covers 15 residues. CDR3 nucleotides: TGTGCCAGCAGTTTCGTAGGGGGCCCCACAGATACGCAGTATTTT. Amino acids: CASSFVGGPTDTQYF.